This T cell receptor beta chain was sequenced during a study of blood T cells in healthy people across ages (dated by TCRdb to between 2014 and 2017). At the level of the whole study: In model experiments, template switching captured roughly one uniquely barcoded TCR beta cDNA molecule for every two T cells. Age-related changes in TCR beta repertoire diversity were measured in the study by deep sequencing normalized with unique cDNA molecular identifiers. Donors were grouped into four age groups: young (average 16 years), middle-aged (under 40), aged (around 66) and long-lived (approximately 81). To avoid experimental bias, donors of different ages were distributed randomly across sequencing lanes. The study analyzed two additional independent replicas of 1 million unique cDNA reads from the same blood draw for two donors, one aged 18 to 30 and one aged 80 or older. Beyond this particular receptor, the publication reports: Donor CMV infection status was unknown, potentially confounding age-related changes in expanded clonotypes. Since profiling was done on bulk unsorted PBMCs, naive and antigen-experienced compartments could not be conclusively compared. Compared with the aged group, the long-lived group had more naive CD4+ T cells, fewer expanded clones and increased TCR diversity, a pattern suggesting age selection. Observed TCR beta diversity correlated strongly with the percentage of naive T cells measured by flow cytometry. Estimates of total diversity from one million sequenced T cells were regarded as lower bounds and underestimates. As age increased, observed TCR beta diversity per million T cells dropped in a roughly linear way, and a significant reduction was already evident by age 40.

Via the germline V gene, CDR1 is SGHRS and CDR2 YFSETQ. The CDR3 measures 16 amino acids from cysteine to phenylalanine. CDR3 DNA is the only sequence kept; it has 48 bases, read in frame from the first base. V is clipped by 0 bases and J by 2 bases, and the sequence between their germline boundaries is 13 bases long. The donors were under 40 Caucasian individuals from Russia, aged roughly 6 to 100 years, who were systemically healthy. Around 10 milliliters of peripheral blood were collected from each donor into EDTA-treated Vacutainer tubes. PBMCs were isolated by Ficoll-Paque density-gradient centrifugation, with at least 7 million obtained per sample. Total RNA was extracted from PBMCs with Trizol reagent, with at least 6 micrograms obtained per sample. For every donor, flow cytometry on a PBMC aliquot measured the percentage of naive CD45RAhigh/CD27high T cells. The method behind the library was 5' RACE. For sequencing, an Illumina HiSeq 2500 was employed. A second PCR of about 6 to 11 cycles was performed with a sample-barcoded 5' primer and a J-beta primer mix. A template-switch 5' adaptor carrying 12 random nucleotides introduced a unique molecular identifier onto each TCR beta cDNA molecule. At least 3 million CDR3-containing paired-end reads were obtained from each sample. The Mint cDNA synthesis kit, primed by a TRBC-specific oligonucleotide, was used to synthesize first-strand cDNA from all RNA. Following uracil-DNA glycosylase treatment, all cDNA underwent a first 18-cycle PCR with the universal primers M1SS and BC2_uni_R. Under the source paper's analysis protocol: For normalization, 1 million high-quality reads, each with a distinct molecular identifier, were randomly selected from each sample. Instead of being binned into consensus sequences, reads with shared molecular identifiers were discarded. MiTCR, with a Q25 quality threshold and the strictest error-elimination algorithm, was used for CDR3 identification, clonotype clustering and error correction. A nonparametric unseen species model with Euler transformation was used to estimate a lower bound on total TCR beta diversity. TCRdb ran its own pipeline on the public reads, namely fastp trimming at Q25 and MiXCR clone calling, and kept in-frame beta chains. Identical CDR3 proteins give one entry, which carries the most common genes and DNA. These V and J calls are TCRdb output, not the study's own analysis. This sample gives just over 1 million distinct CDR3 sequences in total; around 43% of them show up just once. The top ten clonotypes cover approximately 19% of the sample.

As concerns this clonotype: This receptor's antigen is unknown. Qualities for individual bases were not recorded, and no much larger clone is one base off.

The receptor's source is an older woman in good health. The chain uses TRBV5-1 and TRBJ2-3; TRBD2 could be the D gene, as 7 bases match. Sequencing was performed on blood. The CDR3 protein is CASSLALGGATDTQYF. The nucleotide sequence reads as follows: TGCGCCAGCAGCTTGGCCCTAGGGGGGGCCACAGATACGCAGTATTTT. Reference TRBV5-1 and TRBJ2-3 proteins supply the regions before and after the CDR3; the full variable domain is: KAGVTQTPRYLIKTRGQQVTLSCSPISGHRSVSWYQQTPGQGLQFLFEYFSETQRNKGNFPGRFSGRQFSNSRSEMNVSTLELGDSALYLCASSLALGGATDTQYFGPGTRLTVL.